The 32 T cell receptor beta chains presented below share a single source sample, sequenced in a study of blood T cells in healthy people across ages. Together with a sample-barcoded 5' primer, a J-beta primer mix was included in a second PCR lasting about 7 to 11 cycles. TCRdb fed the 5' RACE reads into MiXCR, producing one record per CDR3 protein. In the table there are roughly 1,700,000 distinct CDR3 sequences, under 30% of which are singletons. The sample consisted of blood. The origin of the receptors is a woman in her 30s in good health.

This clonotype was counted between two and nine times. V gene TRBV5-1 combines with J gene TRBJ2-3, with no clear D. Germline V CDR1 and CDR2: SGHRS, YFSETQ. The CDR3 is made up of 13 amino acids. The V end was cut by 7 bases, the J end by 1 base, with 10 bases between. CDR3 in DNA: TGCGCCAGCGCTTCAACTGGCACAGATACGCAGTATTTT. It translates to CASASTGTDTQYF.

This clonotype has ten or more counts. The CDR3 sequence is CASSGTHQETQYF. The CDR3 DNA sequence: TGTGCCAGCAGCGGGACACATCAAGAGACCCAGTACTTC. The chain employs TRBV7-2 and TRBJ2-5; perhaps TRBD1 as D (6 bases). CDR3 length: 13 amino acids. Trimming shortened V by 5 bases and J by 2 bases, and 9 bases separated the two germline ends. In germline, CDR1 is SGHTA, CDR2 FQGNSA.

This clonotype was seen at least ten times. The rearrangement links TRBV6-6 to TRBJ2-7; 7 bases map to TRBD2. The V gene's germline CDR1 is MNHNY and CDR2 SVGAGI (reference sequence). The CDR3 has 13 amino acids. The V gene end was trimmed by 8 bases and the J gene end by 4 bases; junction bases not matched to a gene: 8. The CDR3 spells CASLAGDGYEQYF. Written as DNA, the CDR3 is TGTGCCAGCCTGGCGGGAGATGGGTACGAGCAGTACTTC.

In this sample, this clonotype turned up a few times. The V gene is TRBV27, the J gene TRBJ2-3; 14 bases are shared with TRBD2. J lost 2 bases, V lost 7 bases, and 11 bases had no gene match. This CDR3 spans 18 amino acids. The germline gives CDR1 MNHEY, CDR2 SMNVEV (reference sequence). CDR3 residues: CASIRLAGGQRLTDTQYF. CDR3 sequence (DNA): TGTGCCAGCATTCGACTAGCGGGAGGGCAACGCCTCACAGATACGCAGTATTTT.

This clonotype was detected a few times. This chain uses TRBV5-6 with TRBJ2-7; 7 bases match TRBD1. Germline lookup yields CDR1 SGHDT and CDR2 YYEEEE. V shed 4 bases and J 1 base; nucleotides not matched to a gene: 5. The CDR3 extends over 14 amino acids. DNA for the CDR3: TGTGCCAGCAGCGTCCCGGGACAGTCCTACGAGCAGTACTTC. Protein sequence: CASSVPGQSYEQYF.

This clonotype was seen at least ten times. The J gene is TRBJ2-7, the V gene TRBV20-1, with no clear D. V gave up 4 bases and J gave up 5 bases, with 12 bases separating them. Germline V lookup: CDR1 DFQATT, CDR2 SNEGSKA (reference sequence). This CDR3 contains 12 residues. This chain's CDR3 is CSATAQQHEQYF. In DNA form, the CDR3 reads TGCAGTGCTACCGCGCAGCAACACGAGCAGTACTTC.

This chain links TRBV6-5 with TRBJ2-1; 8 bases match TRBD2. In germline, CDR1 is MNHEY, CDR2 SVGAGI. The CDR3 has 15 residues. Trimming at V came to 6 bases and at J to 5 bases, leaving 9 bases not matched to a gene. The CDR3 DNA sequence: TGTGCCAGCAGGCCCGGAGTTAGCGGGAACAATGAGCAGTTCTTC. Translated: CASRPGVSGNNEQFF.

V gene TRBV5-1 combines with J gene TRBJ1-4, with D unresolved. This CDR3 comprises 13 residues. With 0 bases removed from V and 3 bases from J, the gap between germline ends came to 3 bases. CDR1 and CDR2 (germline): SGHRS, YFSETQ. CDR3 sequence: CASSLDANEKLFF. In nucleotides, the CDR3 is TGCGCCAGCAGCTTGGATGCTAATGAAAAACTGTTTTTT.

In its sample, this clonotype was seen once. A read error may be the cause here, since a much bigger clone is one base away. This chain connects TRBV7-2 to TRBJ1-2; D is ambiguous. Germline lookup yields CDR1 SGHTA and CDR2 FQGNSA. This CDR3 contains 15 residues. The CDR3 region has the DNA TGTGCCAGCAGCTTAGGGACGGGAATTAACTATGGCTGCACCTTC. As protein: CASSLGTGINYGCTF.

This clonotype was recorded many times. This chain links TRBV29-1 with TRBJ1-2, with TRBD1 matching 8 bases. This CDR3 is 14 amino acids long. With V trimmed by 6 bases and J by 7 bases, 13 bases remained unmatched. Germline V gives CDR1 SQVTM, CDR2 ANQGSEA. The CDR3 nucleotides are TGCAGCGTACTTTCTCCAGGACAGGGTGGTGGCTACACCTTC. The encoded protein is CSVLSPGQGGGYTF. Supplemented by reference TRBV29-1 and TRBJ1-2, the full variable domain reads SAVISQKPSRDICQRGTSLTIQCQVDSQVTMMFWYRQQPGQSLTLIATANQGSEATYESGFVIDKFPISRPNLTFSTLTVSNMSPEDSSIYLCSVLSPGQGGGYTFGSGTRLTVV.

This clonotype showed up many times. The CDR3 spells CASSTGLAGTNEQFF. The CDR3 DNA follows: TGTGCCAGCAGCACCGGACTAGCGGGGACCAATGAGCAGTTCTTC. The chain recombines TRBV7-2 with TRBJ2-1, with TRBD2 identical over 12 bases. The ends lost 5 bases at V and 6 bases at J; junction bases unmatched: 5. From germline, CDR1 is SGHTA and CDR2 FQGNSA. This CDR3 comprises 15 residues.

V is TRBV6-6 and J is TRBJ1-2; weak D call: TRBD1 (5 bases). Deletions cut 4 bases from V and 8 bases from J, with 11 bases between. The CDR3 spans 12 residues. CDR1 is MNHNY, CDR2 SVGAGI, per germline (reference sequence). This CDR3 is CASSCIGGGYTF. In nucleotides, the CDR3 is TGTGCCAGCAGTTGTATCGGGGGAGGCTACACCTTC.

The chain joins TRBV12-3 or TRBV12-4 to TRBJ2-2, with 7 bases fitting TRBD1. This CDR3 is built from 15 residues. The J segment lost 0 bases and the V segment lost 4 bases, leaving 2 bases of the junction unmatched. This chain's CDR3 is CASSSDRANTGELFF. The DNA for the CDR3 is TGTGCCAGCAGTTCCGACAGGGCGAACACCGGGGAGCTGTTTTTT.

A few counts support this clonotype. V usage is TRBV15 and J usage is TRBJ2-7; weak D call: TRBD1 (6 bases). The CDR3 is 14 amino acids. Germline V gene sequence: CDR1 LNHNV, CDR2 YYDKDF (reference sequence). Trimming took 7 bases from V and 6 from J, leaving 19 bases between them. The CDR3 protein is CATMRDLRGTEQYF. The CDR3 DNA reads as TGTGCCACCATGAGGGATTTGAGGGGGACCGAGCAGTACTTC.

This clonotype was counted a few times. The rearrangement joins TRBV6-5 to TRBJ1-2; D gene ambiguous. Per the germline V gene, CDR1 is MNHEY and CDR2 is SVGAGI. Trimming shortened V by 2 bases and J by 7 bases, and 20 bases separated the two germline ends. This CDR3 is 16 amino acids long. CDR3 nucleotides: TGTGCCAGCAGTTACCAAGGGCTGTACGGCAAGATTGGCTACACCTTC. The encoded protein is CASSYQGLYGKIGYTF.

Points on this clonotype: At one boundary the junction diverges from the germline segment, which might be a read error. The chain employs TRBV3-1 and TRBJ2-1, with a possible D match to TRBD2 (6 bases). The germline gives CDR1 LGHDT, CDR2 YNNKEL (reference sequence). The CDR3 is made up of 17 amino acids. DNA of the CDR3: TGTGCCGGCAGCCAAGATCGGGGGACGATCGTGGAGGGTGAGCAGTTCTTC. It encodes CAGSQDRGTIVEGEQFF.

This clonotype was recorded a few times. The chain links TRBV29-1 to TRBJ2-7; D unresolved. This CDR3 has 13 residues. V was trimmed by 0 bases and J by 2 bases, leaving 8 bases between them. Germline values: CDR1 SQVTM, CDR2 ANQGSEA. The CDR3 region has the DNA TGCAGCGTTGAAGACATGATACCCTACGAGCAGTACTTC. It is translated as CSVEDMIPYEQYF.

To note about this clonotype: This sequence may be a read error, since a much larger clone differs from it by one base. The chain recombines TRBV7-6 with TRBJ2-4, with 7 bases lining up with TRBD1. The length of the CDR3 is 18 residues. Trimming at V came to 1 base and at J to 13 bases, leaving 22 bases not matched to a gene. Germline lookup yields CDR1 SGHVS and CDR2 FNYEAQ. CDR3 sequence: CASSLEPPLLQGRGEQYF. The CDR3 nucleotides are TGTGCCAGCAGCTTAGAGCCCCCCCTACTACAGGGGAGAGGGGAGCAGTACTTC.

V gene TRBV29-1 combines with J gene TRBJ1-4, with D maybe TRBD1 (5 bases). V lost 6 bases and J lost 8, with 19 bases in between. This CDR3 spans 14 amino acids. The germline gives CDR1 SQVTM, CDR2 ANQGSEA. CDR3 sequence (DNA): TGCAGCGTCTTGACAGATCTTCAGAGGGAAAAACTGTTTTTT. Translated: CSVLTDLQREKLFF.

The rearrangement uses TRBV4-3 and TRBJ2-7; D is ambiguous. The CDR3 loop spans 19 amino acids. Germline CDR1 LGHNA, CDR2 YSLEER. The germline V and J ends were trimmed by 0 bases and 0 bases, with 21 bases remaining between them. CDR3 DNA: TGCGCCAGCAGCCAAGATTTCACGCCTCCACCTTTGAGCTCCTACGAGCAGTACTTC. This translates into CASSQDFTPPPLSSYEQYF.

This clonotype was recorded many times. The chain joins TRBV29-1 to TRBJ2-5; tentatively, D is TRBD2 (7 bases). V lost 6 bases to trimming and J lost 5 bases, with 16 bases between them. The germline gives CDR1 SQVTM, CDR2 ANQGSEA. The CDR3 contains 13 residues. The CDR3 DNA follows: TGCAGCGTCCTGGGGGGGCGCCAGGAGACCCAGTACTTC. Its protein is CSVLGGRQETQYF.

The V gene is TRBV14, the J gene TRBJ2-2; TRBD2 agrees at 10 bases. J gave up 8 bases and V 0 bases, and 9 bases lay outside the gene matches. The CDR3 runs to 17 residues. Germline V gives CDR1 SGHDN, CDR2 FVKESK. The CDR3 reads CASSQDWLAGDLGELFF. In DNA form, the CDR3 reads TGTGCCAGCAGCCAAGATTGGCTAGCGGGAGACTTAGGGGAGCTGTTTTTT.

This clonotype was detected only a few times. The chain combines TRBV5-5 with TRBJ2-3, with 8 positions matching TRBD2. Germline V gene data show CDR1 as SGHKS and CDR2 as YYEKEE (reference sequence). The CDR3 loop spans 17 amino acids. Losses at the gene ends were 3 bases for V and 2 bases for J; bases not matched to a gene: 11. The CDR3 spells CASSYLSAGGLTDTQYF. In DNA, the CDR3 is TGTGCCAGCAGCTATCTAAGCGCGGGGGGTCTCACAGATACGCAGTATTTT.

The V gene is TRBV7-9, the J gene TRBJ2-1; 7 nucleotides align to TRBD1. The germline gives CDR1 SEHNR, CDR2 FQNEAQ (reference sequence). The CDR3 contains 12 residues. The DNA of the CDR3 is TGTGCTCCAGGGGGTGCGGTAGGGGAGCAGTTCTTC. Protein: CAPGGAVGEQFF.

The genes are TRBV20-1 and TRBJ2-1; the match to TRBD2 covers 12 bases. Germline V gives CDR1 DFQATT, CDR2 SNEGSKA (reference sequence). This CDR3 is built from 16 residues. V was pared by 0 bases and J by 8 bases, with 8 bases of the junction left unmatched. This chain's CDR3 is CSARERASGGADEQFF. For the CDR3, the DNA is TGCAGTGCTAGAGAGAGGGCTAGCGGGGGGGCCGATGAGCAGTTCTTC.

This rearrangement joins TRBV20-1 to TRBJ2-1; perhaps TRBD2 as D (6 bases). The V and J ends lost 3 bases and 0 bases respectively, with 12 bases between them. CDR1 is DFQATT, CDR2 SNEGSKA, per germline (reference sequence). This CDR3 has 15 residues. CDR3 amino acids: CSARSGGNSYNEQFF. The CDR3, as DNA: TGCAGTGCTAGGTCTGGAGGGAACTCCTACAATGAGCAGTTCTTC.

This clonotype was seen only a few times. V and J are TRBV12-3 or TRBV12-4 and TRBJ1-6; 8 bases line up with TRBD1. CDR3 length equals 15 residues. V was clipped by 7 bases and J by 6 bases; unmatched bases: 8. The CDR3 DNA is TGTGCCAGCACGCCTCAGGGGGCGCGTAATTCACCCCTCCACTTT. Translated, it gives CASTPQGARNSPLHF.

The V gene is TRBV7-2, the J gene TRBJ2-1, with D possibly being TRBD2 (5 bases). With 5 bases removed from V and 8 bases from J, the gap between germline ends came to 19 bases. In germline, CDR1 is SGHTA, CDR2 FQGNSA. The CDR3 has 15 amino acids. DNA of the CDR3: TGTGCCAGCAGCCAATGGAGCGGTATGGGCGATGAGCAGTTCTTC. Translating it yields CASSQWSGMGDEQFF.

With respect to this clonotype: This may be a read error, as it is one base from a much larger clone. The chain is built from TRBV29-1 and TRBJ1-4; D is ambiguous. The germline CDR1 and CDR2 sequences are SQVTM and ANQGSEA. The CDR3 spans 16 residues. The CDR3 sequence: CSVEESRGSGGEKLSF. CDR3 DNA sequence: TGCAGCGTTGAAGAAAGCCGGGGATCGGGTGGCGAAAAACTGTCTTTT.

This clonotype came up many times. This chain joins TRBV7-8 and TRBJ2-7; TRBD1 agrees at 8 bases. The ends lost 4 bases at V and 3 bases at J; junction bases unmatched: 11. The CDR3 spans 16 residues. Germline V gene lookup returns CDR1 SGHVS and CDR2 FQNEAQ. The CDR3 here is CASSYPTQGASYEQYF. CDR3 nucleotides: TGTGCCAGCAGCTACCCGACCCAGGGGGCCAGCTACGAGCAGTACTTC.

Concerning this clonotype: With a much larger clone just one base away, this may be a read error. The V and J genes are TRBV12-3 or TRBV12-4 and TRBJ2-4, with TRBD2 as a possible D gene (6 bases). With the DNA end fitting TRBJ2-7 better, the J assignment may be wrong. The CDR3 contains 13 residues. The CDR3 DNA is TGTGCCGGCAGTTTAGGGACTCCTCTCGAGCAGTACTTC. It yields the protein CAGSLGTPLEQYF.

This clonotype appeared many times. The chain links TRBV4-1 to TRBJ2-7, with 10 bases aligning to TRBD2. The CDR3 spans 16 residues. In germline, CDR1 is MGHRA, CDR2 YSYEKL. J gave up 0 bases and V 0 bases, and 2 bases lay outside the gene matches. The CDR3 reads CASSQDKRGGSYEQYF. CDR3 in DNA: TGCGCCAGCAGCCAAGACAAGCGGGGGGGCTCCTACGAGCAGTACTTC.